This T cell receptor (beta chain) was found in a study of blood T cell repertoires in COVID-19. Looked up from germline, CDR1 is MGHRA and CDR2 is YSYEKL. Trimming at V came to 4 bases and at J to 6 bases, leaving 14 bases not matched to a gene. The CDR3 extends over 17 amino acids. This table comes from immunoSEQ multiplex PCR, and its TCRdb copy is limited to in-frame clones, with some not included. The repertoire holds some 130,000 clones, approximately 83% seen once, with around 20% in the top ten. The rearrangement joins TRBV4-1 to TRBJ2-3; 9 nucleotides match TRBD2. The sample consisted of peripheral blood. This TCR was recovered from a woman in her forties or fifties who had recovered from COVID-19. The CDR3: CASSLLGGAGGLDTQYF. The CDR3 DNA reads as TGCGCCAGCAGCCTTTTAGGGGGAGCGGGGGGATTGGATACGCAGTATTTT.